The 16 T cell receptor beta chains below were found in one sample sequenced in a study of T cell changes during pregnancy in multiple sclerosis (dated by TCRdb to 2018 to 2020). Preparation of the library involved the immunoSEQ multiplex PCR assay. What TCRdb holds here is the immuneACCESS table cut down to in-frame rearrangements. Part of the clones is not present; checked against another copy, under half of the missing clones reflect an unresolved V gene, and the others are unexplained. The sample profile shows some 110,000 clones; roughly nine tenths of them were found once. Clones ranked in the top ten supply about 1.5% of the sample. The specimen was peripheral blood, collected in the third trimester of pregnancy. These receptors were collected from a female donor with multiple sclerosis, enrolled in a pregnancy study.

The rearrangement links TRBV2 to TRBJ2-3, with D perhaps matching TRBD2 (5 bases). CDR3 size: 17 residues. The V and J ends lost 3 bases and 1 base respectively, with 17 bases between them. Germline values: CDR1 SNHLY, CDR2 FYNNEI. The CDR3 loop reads CASSDDSTILGTDTQYF. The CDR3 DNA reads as TGTGCCAGCAGTGACGACTCGACTATCCTGGGCACAGATACGCAGTATTTT.

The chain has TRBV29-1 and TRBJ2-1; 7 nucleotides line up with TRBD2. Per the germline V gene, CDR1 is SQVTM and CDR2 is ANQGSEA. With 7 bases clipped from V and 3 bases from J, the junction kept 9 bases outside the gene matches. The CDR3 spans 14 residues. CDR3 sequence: CSGTAAGDYNEQFF. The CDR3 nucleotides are TGCAGCGGGACCGCTGCGGGGGACTACAATGAGCAGTTCTTC.

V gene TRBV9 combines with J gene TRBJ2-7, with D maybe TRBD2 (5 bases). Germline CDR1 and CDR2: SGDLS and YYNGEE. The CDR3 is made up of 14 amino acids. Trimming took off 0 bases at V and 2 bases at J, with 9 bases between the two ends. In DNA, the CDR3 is TGTGCCAGCAGCGTAGCTACGGGGACCTACGAGCAGTACTTC. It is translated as CASSVATGTYEQYF.

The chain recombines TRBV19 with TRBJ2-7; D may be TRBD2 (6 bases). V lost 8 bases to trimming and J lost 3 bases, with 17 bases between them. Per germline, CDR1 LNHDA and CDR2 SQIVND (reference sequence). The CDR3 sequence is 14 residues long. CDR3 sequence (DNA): TGTGCCAGTCGAAGACTAGGAGGGAACTACGAGCAGTACTTC. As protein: CASRRLGGNYEQYF. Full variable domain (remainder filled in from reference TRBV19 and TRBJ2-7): DGGITQSPKYLFRKEGQNVTLSCEQNLNHDAMYWYRQDPGQGLRLIYYSQIVNDFQKGDIAEGYSVSREKKESFPLTVTSAQKNPTAFYLCASRRLGGNYEQYFGPGTRLTVT.

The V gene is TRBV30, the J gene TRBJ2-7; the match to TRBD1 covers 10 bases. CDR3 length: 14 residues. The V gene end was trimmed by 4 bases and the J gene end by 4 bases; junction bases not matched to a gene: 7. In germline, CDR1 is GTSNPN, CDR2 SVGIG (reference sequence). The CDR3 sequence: CAWNPGQGSYEQYF. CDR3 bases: TGTGCCTGGAATCCGGGACAGGGGTCGTACGAGCAGTACTTC. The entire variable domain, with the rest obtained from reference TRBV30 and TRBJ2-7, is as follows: SQTIHQWPATLVQPVGSPLSLECTVEGTSNPNLYWYRQAAGRGLQLLFYSVGIGQISSEVPQNLSASRPQDRQFILSSKKLLLSDSGFYLCAWNPGQGSYEQYFGPGTRLTVT.

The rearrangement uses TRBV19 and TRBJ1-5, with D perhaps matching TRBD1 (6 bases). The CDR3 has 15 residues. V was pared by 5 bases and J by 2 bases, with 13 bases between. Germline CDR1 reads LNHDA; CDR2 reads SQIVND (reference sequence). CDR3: CASSQGGARNQPQHF. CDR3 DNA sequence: TGTGCCAGTAGTCAAGGGGGGGCCCGCAATCAGCCCCAGCATTTT.

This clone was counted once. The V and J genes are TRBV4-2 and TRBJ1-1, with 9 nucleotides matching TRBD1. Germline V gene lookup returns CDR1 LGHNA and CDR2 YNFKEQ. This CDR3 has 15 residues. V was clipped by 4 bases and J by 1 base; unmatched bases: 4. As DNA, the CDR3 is TGTGCCAGCAGCCCATGGGGACAGGGGAACACTGAAGCTTTCTTT. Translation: CASSPWGQGNTEAFF.

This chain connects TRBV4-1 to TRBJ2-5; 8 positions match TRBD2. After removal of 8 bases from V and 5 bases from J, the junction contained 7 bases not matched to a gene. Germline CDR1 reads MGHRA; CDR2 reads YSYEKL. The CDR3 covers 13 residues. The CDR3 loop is CASSPAGVETQYF. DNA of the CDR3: TGCGCCAGCTCACCAGCGGGAGTTGAGACCCAGTACTTC.

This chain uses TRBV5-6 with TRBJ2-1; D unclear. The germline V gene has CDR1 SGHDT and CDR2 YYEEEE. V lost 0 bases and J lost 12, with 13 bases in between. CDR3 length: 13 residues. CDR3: CASSLAGRASQFF. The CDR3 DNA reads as TGTGCCAGCAGCTTGGCGGGTCGAGCATCGCAGTTCTTC.

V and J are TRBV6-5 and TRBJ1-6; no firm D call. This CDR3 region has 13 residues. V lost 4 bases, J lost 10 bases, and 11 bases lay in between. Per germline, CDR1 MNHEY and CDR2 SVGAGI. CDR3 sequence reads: CASSSNYESPLHF. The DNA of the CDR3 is TGTGCCAGCAGTTCCAATTATGAGTCACCCCTCCACTTT.

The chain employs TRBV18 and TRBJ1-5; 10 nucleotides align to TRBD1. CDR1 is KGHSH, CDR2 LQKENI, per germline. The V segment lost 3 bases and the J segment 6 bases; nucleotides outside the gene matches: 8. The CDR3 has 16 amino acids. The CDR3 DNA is TGTGCCAGCTCACCGACAAGGACAGGGGGAGGTCAGCCCCAGCATTTT. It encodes CASSPTRTGGGQPQHF. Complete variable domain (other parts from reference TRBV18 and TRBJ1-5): NAGVMQNPRHLVRRRGQEARLRCSPMKGHSHVYWYRQLPEEGLKFMVYLQKENIIDESGMPKERFSAEFPKEGPSILRIQQVVRGDSAAYFCASSPTRTGGGQPQHFGDGTRLSIL.

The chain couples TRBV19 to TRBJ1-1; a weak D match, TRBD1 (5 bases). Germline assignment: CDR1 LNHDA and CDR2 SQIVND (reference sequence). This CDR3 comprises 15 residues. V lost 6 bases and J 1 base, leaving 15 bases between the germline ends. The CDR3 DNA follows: TGTGCCAGTAGCCTTTCGGACATGCCGAACACTGAAGCTTTCTTT. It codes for CASSLSDMPNTEAFF. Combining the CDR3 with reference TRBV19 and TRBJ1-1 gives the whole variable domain DGGITQSPKYLFRKEGQNVTLSCEQNLNHDAMYWYRQDPGQGLRLIYYSQIVNDFQKGDIAEGYSVSREKKESFPLTVTSAQKNPTAFYLCASSLSDMPNTEAFFGQGTRLTVV.

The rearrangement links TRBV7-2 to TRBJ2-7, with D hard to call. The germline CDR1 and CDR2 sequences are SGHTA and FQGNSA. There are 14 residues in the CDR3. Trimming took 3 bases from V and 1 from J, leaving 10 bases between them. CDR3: CASSLGPQSYEQYF. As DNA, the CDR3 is TGTGCCAGCAGCTTGGGTCCACAGTCCTACGAGCAGTACTTC.

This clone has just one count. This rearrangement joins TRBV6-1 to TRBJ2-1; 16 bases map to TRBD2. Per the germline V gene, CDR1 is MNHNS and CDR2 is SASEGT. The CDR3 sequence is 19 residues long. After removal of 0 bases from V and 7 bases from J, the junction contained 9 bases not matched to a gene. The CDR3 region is CASSEAEPGLAGGPNEQFF. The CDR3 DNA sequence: TGTGCCAGCAGTGAAGCGGAACCGGGACTAGCGGGGGGGCCGAATGAGCAGTTCTTC.

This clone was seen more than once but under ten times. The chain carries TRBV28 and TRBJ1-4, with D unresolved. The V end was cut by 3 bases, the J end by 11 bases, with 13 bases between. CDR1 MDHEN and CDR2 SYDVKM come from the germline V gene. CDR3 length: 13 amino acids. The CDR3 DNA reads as TGTGCCAGCAGTTTCCAGGTCCTGTCCAAACTGTTTTTT. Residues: CASSFQVLSKLFF.

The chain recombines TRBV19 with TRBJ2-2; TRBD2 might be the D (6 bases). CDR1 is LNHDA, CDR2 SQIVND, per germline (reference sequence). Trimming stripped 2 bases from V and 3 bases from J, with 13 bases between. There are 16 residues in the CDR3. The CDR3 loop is CASSIIDRRDTGELFF. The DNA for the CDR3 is TGTGCCAGTAGTATAATTGACCGGAGGGACACCGGGGAGCTGTTTTTT.